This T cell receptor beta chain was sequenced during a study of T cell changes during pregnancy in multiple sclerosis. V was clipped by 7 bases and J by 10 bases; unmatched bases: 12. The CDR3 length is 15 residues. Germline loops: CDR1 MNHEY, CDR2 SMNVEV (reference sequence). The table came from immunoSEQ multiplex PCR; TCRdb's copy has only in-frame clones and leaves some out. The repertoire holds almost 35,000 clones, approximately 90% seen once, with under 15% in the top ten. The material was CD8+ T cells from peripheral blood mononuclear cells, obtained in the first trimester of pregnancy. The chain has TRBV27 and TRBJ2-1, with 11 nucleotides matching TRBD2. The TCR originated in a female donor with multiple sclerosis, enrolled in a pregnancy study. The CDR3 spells CASTLSGRAFGEQFF. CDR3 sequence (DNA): TGTGCCAGCACCCTTAGCGGGAGGGCCTTTGGGGAGCAGTTCTTC.